The rows below give T cell receptor beta chains drawn from one sample of a study of blood T cell repertoires in COVID-19. The data were produced by immunoSEQ multiplex PCR, yet TCRdb's version contains in-frame clones alone and is incomplete. The sample has around 250,000 clones; more than 75% are singletons. Sequencing was performed on peripheral blood. All receptors derive from a woman aged 70-85 years with active or convalescent COVID-19. Both conserved end residues are part of each CDR3. The D gene is left open where the match is weak. A row's size may be missing; if present it is once, few, many or a size class.

NA,TRBV9,17,TRBJ1-3,NA,TGTGCCAGCAGCGTAGACGGGGTCCTCCACTCTGGAAACACCATATATTTT,CASSVDGVLHSGNTIYF
TRBD2,TRBV5-1,15,TRBJ2-5,NA,TGCGCTAGCAGCTTGGCCGGGGGGGGCCAAGAGACCCAGTACTTC,CASSLAGGGQETQYF
NA,TRBV9,14,TRBJ2-1,NA,TGTGCCAGCAGCCCGAGGACTTCCTACAATGAGCAGTTCTTC,CASSPRTSYNEQFF
TRBD2,TRBV7-2,17,TRBJ2-3,NA,TGTGCCAGCGCCAAACAAGTCTCGCGGGGGGGCACAGATACGCAGTATTTT,CASAKQVSRGGTDTQYF
NA,TRBV18,14,TRBJ1-3,NA,TGTGCCAGCTCGCCGGGCCCAGGGGGAAACACCATATATTTT,CASSPGPGGNTIYF
TRBD1,TRBV11-2,15,TRBJ2-5,NA,TGTGCCAGCAGCCTGACAGGGCTTGGGCAAGAGACCCAGTACTTC,CASSLTGLGQETQYF
NA,TRBV6-5,15,TRBJ2-7,few,TGTGCCAGCAGTAGGGGCAGGGAAGGAATTTACGAGCAGTACTTC,CASSRGREGIYEQYF
NA,TRBV2,11,TRBJ1-1,few,TGTGCCAGCAGTTATGACAGAGAAGCTTTCTTT,CASSYDREAFF
NA,TRBV12-2,14,TRBJ1-1,NA,TGTGCAAGTCGCTCCCGGGTGTCGAACACTGAAGCTTTCTTT,CASRSRVSNTEAFF
TRBD1,TRBV10-3,14,TRBJ1-3,once,TGTGCCATCAGTGGTGACAGGGGAGGAAACACCATATATTTT,CAISGDRGGNTIYF
NA,TRBV6-5,13,TRBJ1-6,many,TGTGCCAGCACCCAGTCCTATAATTCACCCCTCCACTTT,CASTQSYNSPLHF
TRBD1,TRBV11-3,15,TRBJ1-4,NA,TGTGCCAGCAGCCGCGGGACAGGACCTAATGAAAAACTGTTTTTT,CASSRGTGPNEKLFF
NA,TRBV24-1,15,TRBJ1-3,NA,TGTGCCACCAGTGACTCCGGGATCCCTGGAAACACCATATATTTT,CATSDSGIPGNTIYF
NA,TRBV2,13,TRBJ1-1,few,TGTGCCAGCAGGGGCAATTCGGGGACTGAAGCTTTCTTT,CASRGNSGTEAFF
NA,TRBV7-9,18,TRBJ1-2,NA,TGTGCCAGCAGCTCTTTTCGGCAGGGTAGGGGGAAATTCCATGGCTACACCTTC,CASSSFRQGRGKFHGYTF
TRBD1,TRBV7-2,13,TRBJ1-1,NA,TGTGCCAGCAGCTTAATAAGACAGGGTGAAGCTTTCTTT,CASSLIRQGEAFF
NA,TRBV27,13,TRBJ1-3,NA,TGTGCCAGCAGTTCCGGACAGAGAAACACCATATATTTT,CASSSGQRNTIYF
TRBD1,TRBV11-2,16,TRBJ1-3,NA,TGTGCCAGCACCGATTCAAACAGGGGAAGTGGAAACACCATATATTTT,CASTDSNRGSGNTIYF
NA,TRBV5-3,10,TRBJ2-1,NA,TGTGCCGTAAGTTCCGGTGAGCAGTTCTTC,CAVSSGEQFF
NA,TRBV7-8,14,TRBJ1-2,NA,TGTGCCAGCAGCCCGTCGGGCGAGGGCTATGGCTACACCTTC,CASSPSGEGYGYTF
TRBD1,TRBV9,16,TRBJ1-6,NA,TGTGCCAGCAGCGTACTCCCGGACAGGGTTGAATCACCCCTCCACTTT,CASSVLPDRVESPLHF
TRBD1,TRBV24-1,11,TRBJ2-7,NA,TGTGCCACGGGACAGGGCTACGAGCAGTACTTC,CATGQGYEQYF
NA,TRBV6-2/TRBV6-3,13,TRBJ1-1,NA,TGTGCCAGCAGTTTTCAGGTGAACACTGAAGCTTTCTTT,CASSFQVNTEAFF
NA,TRBV27,21,TRBJ1-5,NA,TGTGCCAGCAGTCCGGGGGGGACAACCAGATCTCAACGACCCGAAGGCCAGCCCCAGCATTTT,CASSPGGTTRSQRPEGQPQHF
NA,TRBV6-5,13,TRBJ2-7,once,TGTGCCAGCATGAGCGGTCAGACTTACGAGCAGTACTTC,CASMSGQTYEQYF
TRBD1,TRBV27,14,TRBJ2-2,NA,TGTGCCAGCAGCTTACAGGGGGCAACCGGGGAGCTGTTTTTT,CASSLQGATGELFF
NA,TRBV7-9,17,TRBJ2-7,NA,TGTGCCAGCAGCTTTGTGTTACGAGAGCCCGAACCTTACGAGCAGTACTTC,CASSFVLREPEPYEQYF
NA,TRBV2,15,TRBJ1-5,NA,TGTGCCAGCAGTTTAAGCAGGGGTCCCGGTCAGCCCCAGCATTTT,CASSLSRGPGQPQHF
TRBD1,TRBV5-6,14,TRBJ2-7,NA,TGTGCCAGCAGCTCCGGGACAGGGGCCTACGAGCAGTACTTC,CASSSGTGAYEQYF
NA,TRBV9,13,TRBJ1-5,once,TGTGCCAGCAGCGTAGCTCCTCGAGAACCCCAGCATTTT,CASSVAPREPQHF
TRBD1,TRBV6-5,14,TRBJ1-2,few,TGTGCCAGCAGGGAGGACAGGGGATCAGGTGGCTACACCTTC,CASREDRGSGGYTF
TRBD1,TRBV24-1,17,TRBJ2-2,NA,TGTGCCACCAGTGAACCGGGGACAGGGTGGGACACCGGGGAGCTGTTTTTT,CATSEPGTGWDTGELFF
TRBD1,TRBV7-2,14,TRBJ1-1,NA,TGTGCCAGCAGCCCACAGGGGGGGGTAACTGAAGCTTTCTTT,CASSPQGGVTEAFF
NA,TRBV14,15,TRBJ1-1,NA,TGTGCCAGCAGCCGAAGACAGCCAGAGAACACTGAAGCTTTCTTT,CASSRRQPENTEAFF
NA,TRBV6-5,13,TRBJ1-1,NA,TGTGCCAGCAGTCATGGACAGAACACTGAAGCTTTCTTT,CASSHGQNTEAFF
NA,TRBV7-2,15,TRBJ1-1,NA,TGTGCCAGCAGCTTAAGGGGGGGGGCGACAACTGAAGCTTTCTTT,CASSLRGGATTEAFF
TRBD2,TRBV7-8,16,TRBJ2-1,NA,TGTGCCAGCAGCTATACGGCGGGGGTAGGAATGGATGAGCAGTTCTTC,CASSYTAGVGMDEQFF
NA,TRBV2,12,TRBJ2-5,NA,TGTGCCAGCGGGCTGGTGGGAGAGACCCAGTACTTC,CASGLVGETQYF
TRBD1,TRBV5-5,13,TRBJ2-7,NA,TGTGCCAGCAGCTGGGGACAGTCTTATGAGCAGTACTTC,CASSWGQSYEQYF
TRBD1,TRBV7-9,15,TRBJ1-1,NA,TGTGCCAGCAGCCCCAAGACAGGGGGGAACACTGAAGCTTTCTTT,CASSPKTGGNTEAFF
NA,TRBV1,14,TRBJ2-5,NA,TGCACCAGCAGCCAAGATTGGGGGGGCGAGACCCAGTACTTC,CTSSQDWGGETQYF
NA,TRBV6-2/TRBV6-3,14,TRBJ1-1,NA,TGTGCCAGCAGTTACTGGCTTCTTAACCCTGAAGCTTTCTTT,CASSYWLLNPEAFF
TRBD1,TRBV19,14,TRBJ1-5,NA,TGTGCCAGTAGAGAGGGGGCCCGAGGGGTGCCCCAGCATTTT,CASREGARGVPQHF
NA,TRBV19,16,TRBJ1-2,NA,TGTGCCAGTACCCGAGAACAGGCCCGTAGGGGGTATGGCTACACCTTC,CASTREQARRGYGYTF
TRBD1,TRBV5-6,14,TRBJ1-2,NA,TGTGCCAGCAGCTTGGTAGCACAGGGGTATGGCTACACCTTC,CASSLVAQGYGYTF
NA,TRBV9,13,TRBJ2-3,NA,TGTGCCAGCAGCTCAGACACCACAGATACGCAGTATTTT,CASSSDTTDTQYF
NA,TRBV25-1,15,TRBJ1-1,NA,TGTGCCAGCAGTGAAACAGGAGAGATGAACACTGAAGCTTTCTTT,CASSETGEMNTEAFF
TRBD1,TRBV18,13,TRBJ1-2,NA,TGTGCCAGCTCATCAAGACAGGGGTTTGGCTACACCTTC,CASSSRQGFGYTF
NA,TRBV7-3,15,TRBJ1-4,NA,TGTGCCAGCAGCTTATCTGGCCTGTCTGGTGAAAAACTGTTTTTT,CASSLSGLSGEKLFF